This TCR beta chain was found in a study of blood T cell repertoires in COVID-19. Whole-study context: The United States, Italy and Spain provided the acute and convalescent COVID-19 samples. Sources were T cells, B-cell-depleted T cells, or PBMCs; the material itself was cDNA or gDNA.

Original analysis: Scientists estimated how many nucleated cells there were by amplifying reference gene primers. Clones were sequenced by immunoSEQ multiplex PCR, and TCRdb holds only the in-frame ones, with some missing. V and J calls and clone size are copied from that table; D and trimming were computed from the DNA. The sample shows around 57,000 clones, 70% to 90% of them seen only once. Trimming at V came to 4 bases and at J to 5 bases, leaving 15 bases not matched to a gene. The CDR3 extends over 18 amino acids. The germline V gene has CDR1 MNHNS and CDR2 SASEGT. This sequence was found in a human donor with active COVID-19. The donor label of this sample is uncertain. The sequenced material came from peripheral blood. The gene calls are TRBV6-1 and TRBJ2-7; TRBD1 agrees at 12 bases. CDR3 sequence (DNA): TGTGCCAGCAGTGCCGGGACAGGGGGCCTCCCTCTCCTCGACGAGCAGTACTTC. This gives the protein CASSAGTGGLPLLDEQYF.